This T cell receptor (beta chain) was profiled in a study of breast tumors, draining lymph nodes, adjacent tissues. A single record per CDR3 protein comes from TCRdb applying MiXCR to the multiplex PCR reads. The data show 150,000 to 200,000 distinct CDR3 sequences, about 30% seen once. Study-level findings and limits: Tumor and nontumor repertoires were significantly more similar in luminal-like than in basal-like breast cancer. Tumor TCR diversity was below lymph nodes but above nontumor tissue.

With V trimmed by 5 bases and J by 6 bases, 6 bases remained unmatched. CDR1 KGHSH and CDR2 LQKENI come from the germline V gene. The CDR3 has 14 amino acids. Samples came from axillary lymph nodes draining the breast cancer. This clonotype was counted ten times or more. Antigen unknown. The sequenced sample was axillary lymph node tissue. This clonotype was obtained from a female donor with breast cancer. Some clones in this sample may be carry-over from other donors' samples. The chain combines TRBV18 with TRBJ1-5; 8 nucleotides line up with TRBD1. The CDR3 is CASSEQGAGQPQHF. Written as DNA, the CDR3 is TGTGCCAGCTCAGAGCAGGGGGCAGGTCAGCCCCAGCATTTT. Combining the CDR3 with reference TRBV18 and TRBJ1-5 gives the whole variable domain NAGVMQNPRHLVRRRGQEARLRCSPMKGHSHVYWYRQLPEEGLKFMVYLQKENIIDESGMPKERFSAEFPKEGPSILRIQQVVRGDSAAYFCASSEQGAGQPQHFGDGTRLSIL.